This T cell receptor beta chain was captured in a study of T cell responses to AZD1222 COVID-19 vaccine. This table comes from immunoSEQ multiplex PCR, and its TCRdb copy is limited to in-frame clones, with some not included. This repertoire shows around 140,000 clones, more than 75% found once; its top ten account for around 20%. Study-level points and caveats: Unmutated regions of variants are reportedly targeted by nearly half of spike-specific TCRs.

Details on this clone: The antigen remains undetermined.

From germline, CDR1 is SQVTM and CDR2 ANQGSEA. The V and J ends lost 6 bases and 2 bases, in that order; junction bases with no gene match: 4. CDR3 length: 14 residues. Here the sequenced sample was peripheral blood, taken on day 0 of AZD1222 vaccination. The genes are TRBV29-1 and TRBJ2-3; TRBD2 aligns across 11 bases. The receptor comes from an adult in good health. CDR3 DNA sequence: TGCAGCGTCGCTAGCGGGGGGTCCACAGATACGCAGTATTTT. This translates into CSVASGGSTDTQYF.